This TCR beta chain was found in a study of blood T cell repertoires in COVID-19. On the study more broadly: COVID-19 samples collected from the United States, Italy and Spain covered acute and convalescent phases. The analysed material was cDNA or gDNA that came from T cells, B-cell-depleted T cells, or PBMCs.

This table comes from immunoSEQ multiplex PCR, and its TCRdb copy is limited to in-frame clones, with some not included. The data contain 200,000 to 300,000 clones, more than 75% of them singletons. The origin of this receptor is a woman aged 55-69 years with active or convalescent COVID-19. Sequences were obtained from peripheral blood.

The CDR3: CASRAGTGHEKLFF. DNA of the CDR3: TGTGCCAGCAGAGCCGGGACAGGGCATGAAAAACTGTTTTTT. The V call is TRBV11-2, the J call TRBJ1-4; TRBD1 matches at 9 bases. The length of the CDR3 is 14 residues. Trimming removed 6 bases from V and 6 bases from J; junction bases left unmatched: 5. Germline V gene sequence: CDR1 SGHAT, CDR2 FQNNGV.